Listed below are T cell receptor beta chains from one sample, sequenced in a study of T cell repertoires in cytomegalovirus infection. TCRdb reprocessed the reads with MiXCR, giving one entry per CDR3 protein. The sample comprises around 530,000 distinct CDR3 sequences, approximately 15% of which are singletons, and 24% rests with the top ten. The sample comprised CD8+ T cells from PBMCs. The receptors shown here come from a human donor in good health (CMV status not recorded). Some clones in this sample may be carry-over from other donors' samples. Each CDR3 is given with its conserved first and last residue. The D gene is left open where the match is weak. Only some rows state a clone size, as once, few, many or a class for expanded clones.

>few|TRBD1|TRBV6-1|TRBJ1-5
CASSPRQGAKGWHQPQHF
TGTGCCAGCAGTCCCCGGCAGGGGGCGAAGGGGTGGCATCAGCCCCAGCATTTT
>few|.|TRBV27|TRBJ2-1
CASSFFPQTGDNEQFF
TGTGCCAGCAGTTTCTTCCCCCAGACCGGCGACAATGAGCAGTTCTTC
>few|TRBD2|TRBV12-3/TRBV12-4|TRBJ2-1
CASSLRRGRLYEQFF
TGTGCCAGCAGTCTAAGGCGCGGGAGATTGTATGAGCAGTTCTTC
>.|TRBD2|TRBV20-1|TRBJ2-5
CSAHRRGPGTSGGPQETQYF
TGCAGTGCCCACAGGCGAGGTCCCGGGACTAGCGGGGGGCCCCAAGAGACCCAGTACTTC
>many|.|TRBV27|TRBJ1-6
CASSSNGDWSPLHF
TGTGCCAGCAGTTCTAACGGTGATTGGTCACCCCTCCACTTT
>many|TRBD2|TRBV4-1|TRBJ2-7
CASSQESTTSGNHEQYF
TGCGCCAGCAGCCAAGAATCGACGACTAGCGGGAACCACGAGCAGTACTTC
>many|.|TRBV6-1|TRBJ1-1
CASSRGGGVGTEAFF
TGTGCCAGCAGTAGAGGCGGGGGCGTGGGCACTGAAGCTTTCTTT
>many|.|TRBV12-3/TRBV12-4|TRBJ2-5
CASSSLGGSQETQYF
TGTGCCAGCAGTTCCTTAGGGGGGTCACAAGAGACCCAGTACTTC
>few|.|TRBV20-1|TRBJ2-2
CSASGANTGELFF
TGCAGTGCTAGTGGGGCGAACACCGGGGAGCTGTTTTTT
>many|TRBD1|TRBV7-3|TRBJ2-3
CASSLTGTGSVADTQYF
TGTGCCAGCAGCTTAACCGGGACAGGGAGTGTAGCAGATACGCAGTATTTT
>.|TRBD1|TRBV5-1|TRBJ2-3
CASSLGDRGPDTQYF
TGCGCCAGCAGCTTGGGAGACAGGGGGCCAGATACGCAGTATTTT
>.|TRBD1|TRBV9|TRBJ2-2
CASSLRTGTTGELFF
TGTGCCAGCAGCCTCCGGACAGGTACCACCGGGGAGCTGTTTTTT
>many|.|TRBV7-8|TRBJ2-2
CASSPLQNTGELFF
TGTGCCAGCAGCCCCCTACAGAACACCGGGGAGCTGTTTTTT